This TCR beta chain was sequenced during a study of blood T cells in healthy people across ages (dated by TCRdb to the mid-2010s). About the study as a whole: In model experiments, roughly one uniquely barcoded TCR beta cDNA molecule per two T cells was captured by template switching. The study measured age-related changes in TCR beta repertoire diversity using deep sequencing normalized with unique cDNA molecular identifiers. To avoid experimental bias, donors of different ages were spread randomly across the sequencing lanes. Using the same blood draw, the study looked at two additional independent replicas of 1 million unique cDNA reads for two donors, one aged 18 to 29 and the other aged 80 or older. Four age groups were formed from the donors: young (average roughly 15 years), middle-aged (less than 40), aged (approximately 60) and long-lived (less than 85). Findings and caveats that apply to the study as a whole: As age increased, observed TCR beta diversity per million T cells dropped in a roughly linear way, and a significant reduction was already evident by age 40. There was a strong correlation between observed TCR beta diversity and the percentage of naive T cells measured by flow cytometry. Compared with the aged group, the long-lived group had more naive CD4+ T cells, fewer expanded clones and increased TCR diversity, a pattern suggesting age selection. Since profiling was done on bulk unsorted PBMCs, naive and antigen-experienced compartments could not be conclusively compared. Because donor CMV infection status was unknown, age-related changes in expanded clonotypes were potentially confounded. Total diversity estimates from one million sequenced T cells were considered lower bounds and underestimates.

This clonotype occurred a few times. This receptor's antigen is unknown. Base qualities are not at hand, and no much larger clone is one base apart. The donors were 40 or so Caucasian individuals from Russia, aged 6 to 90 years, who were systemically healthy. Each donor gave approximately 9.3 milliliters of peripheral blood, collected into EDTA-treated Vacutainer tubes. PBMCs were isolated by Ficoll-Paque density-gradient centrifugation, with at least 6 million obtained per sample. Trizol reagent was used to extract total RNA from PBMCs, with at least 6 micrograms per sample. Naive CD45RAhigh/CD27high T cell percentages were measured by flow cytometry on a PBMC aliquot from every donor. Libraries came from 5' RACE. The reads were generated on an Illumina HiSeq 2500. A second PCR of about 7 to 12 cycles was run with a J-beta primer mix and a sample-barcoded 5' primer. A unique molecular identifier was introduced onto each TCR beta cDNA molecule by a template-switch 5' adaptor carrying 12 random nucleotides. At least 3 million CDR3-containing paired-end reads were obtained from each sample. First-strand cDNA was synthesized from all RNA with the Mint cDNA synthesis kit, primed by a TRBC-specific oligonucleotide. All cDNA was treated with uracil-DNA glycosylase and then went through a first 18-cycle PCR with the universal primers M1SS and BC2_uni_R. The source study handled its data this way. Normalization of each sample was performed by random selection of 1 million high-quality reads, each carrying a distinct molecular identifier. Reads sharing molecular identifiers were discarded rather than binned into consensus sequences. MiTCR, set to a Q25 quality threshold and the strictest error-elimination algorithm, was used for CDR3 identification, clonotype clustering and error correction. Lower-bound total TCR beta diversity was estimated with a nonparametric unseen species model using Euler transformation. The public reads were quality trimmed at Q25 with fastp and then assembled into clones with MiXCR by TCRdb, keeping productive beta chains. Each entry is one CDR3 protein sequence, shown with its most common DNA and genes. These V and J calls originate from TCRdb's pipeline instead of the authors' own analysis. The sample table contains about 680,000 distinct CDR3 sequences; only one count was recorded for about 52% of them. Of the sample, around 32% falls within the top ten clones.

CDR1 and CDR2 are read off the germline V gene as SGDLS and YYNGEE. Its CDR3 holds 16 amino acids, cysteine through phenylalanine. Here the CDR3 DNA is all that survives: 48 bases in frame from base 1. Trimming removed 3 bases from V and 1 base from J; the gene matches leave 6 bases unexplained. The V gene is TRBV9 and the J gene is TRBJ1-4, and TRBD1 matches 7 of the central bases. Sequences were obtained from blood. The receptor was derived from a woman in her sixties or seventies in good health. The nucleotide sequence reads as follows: TGTGCCAGCAGCGCCAACAGGGGCCTAACTAATGAAAAACTGTTTTTT. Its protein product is CASSANRGLTNEKLFF.